This is a list of T cell receptor beta chains from one sample in a study of shared clonotypes between healthy human individuals. Sequencing used immunoSEQ multiplex PCR; TCRdb keeps in-frame clones, though not all of them. The data contain around 2.5 million clones, 80% to 95% of them singletons. Sequencing was performed on naive CD4+ T cells from PBMCs. These receptors were obtained from a man between 18 and 29 years old in good health. Some clones in this sample may be carry-over from other donors' samples. Each CDR3 is given with its conserved first and last residue. The D gene is left open where the match is weak. The size of a clone is reported for some rows only, either as once, few or many, or as a class for expanded clones.

j_call d_call clone_size v_call cdr3_aa cdr3_nt
TRBJ2-7 . few TRBV28 CASRGPYEQYF TGTGCCAGCAGGGGTCCCTACGAGCAGTACTTC
TRBJ2-5 TRBD2 . TRBV7-2 CASTQGLAQETQYF TGTGCCAGCACCCAGGGACTAGCGCAAGAGACCCAGTACTTC
TRBJ2-3 TRBD2 once TRBV28 CASSIVAGALTDTQYF TGTGCCAGCAGTATAGTAGCGGGAGCCCTCACAGATACGCAGTATTTT
TRBJ2-1 TRBD2 . TRBV6-1 CATTRLAGGPNEQFF TGTGCCACCACACGACTGGCGGGAGGGCCCAATGAGCAGTTCTTC
TRBJ2-2 . . TRBV10-1 CASSESRPPLELFF TGCGCCAGCAGTGAGTCGAGGCCCCCCCTGGAGCTGTTTTTT
TRBJ2-7 . . TRBV2 CASRLPVSGAEQYF TGTGCCAGCAGACTTCCCGTATCAGGGGCCGAGCAGTACTTC
TRBJ2-1 . once TRBV5-6 CASSLEVGGTYNEQFF TGTGCCAGCAGCTTGGAAGTGGGAGGCACTTACAATGAGCAGTTCTTC
TRBJ2-7 TRBD1 . TRBV7-9 CASSHRQGLFIGEQYF TGTGCCAGCAGCCACCGACAGGGGCTTTTTATAGGTGAGCAGTACTTC
TRBJ2-7 . . TRBV2 CASSRGRGSYEQYF TGTGCCAGCAGTCGGGGCAGAGGGTCCTACGAGCAGTACTTC
TRBJ2-1 TRBD2 . TRBV5-1 CASSFVAGANNEQFF TGCGCCAGCAGCTTCGTAGCGGGAGCCAACAATGAGCAGTTCTTC
TRBJ2-3 . . TRBV4-1 CASSQADTQYF TGCGCCAGCAGCCAAGCAGATACGCAGTATTTT
TRBJ1-5 . . TRBV29-1 CSVEDGNQPQHF TGCAGCGTTGAAGATGGAAATCAGCCCCAGCATTTT
TRBJ1-4 . few TRBV30 CAWNRVGEKLFF TGTGCCTGGAACAGGGTTGGTGAAAAACTGTTTTTT
TRBJ2-1 . . TRBV27 CASSLVGRSSYNEQFF TGTGCCAGCAGTTTGGTGGGGAGGAGCTCCTACAATGAGCAGTTCTTC
TRBJ2-7 . . TRBV14 CASSLRDTHLEDEQYF TGTGCCAGCAGCCTCCGGGACACCCATTTGGAGGACGAGCAGTACTTC
TRBJ1-4 . . TRBV9 CASSVQGRSTNEKLFF TGTGCCAGCAGCGTACAGGGGAGGAGTACTAATGAAAAACTGTTTTTT
TRBJ2-3 . . TRBV6-5 CASSYKLGTDTQYF TGTGCCAGCAGTTACAAACTTGGCACAGATACGCAGTATTTT
TRBJ2-1 . . TRBV7-3 CASSISANEQFF TGTGCCAGCAGCATTAGCGCTAATGAGCAGTTCTTC
TRBJ1-1 TRBD1 . TRBV28 CASSSLRDRGGAFF TGTGCCAGCAGTTCACTCCGGGACAGGGGTGGAGCTTTCTTT
TRBJ2-1 . . TRBV7-6 CASSSSGTDIYNEQFF TGTGCCAGCAGCTCCTCCGGGACGGATATCTACAATGAGCAGTTCTTC
TRBJ2-7 . . TRBV5-1 CASSFLSPVTASYEQYF TGCGCCAGCAGCTTTCTGAGTCCCGTGACAGCCTCCTACGAGCAGTACTTC
TRBJ2-7 . . TRBV19 CASSYKQVGYEQYF TGTGCCAGTAGTTATAAGCAGGTGGGCTACGAGCAGTACTTC
TRBJ1-4 . . TRBV29-1 CSVESGDEKLFF TGCAGCGTTGAGTCAGGGGATGAAAAACTGTTTTTT
TRBJ2-3 . . TRBV5-1 CASSSGAADSSTDTQYF TGCGCCAGCAGCTCAGGGGCGGCGGACTCTAGCACAGATACGCAGTATTTT
TRBJ2-3 . once TRBV9 CASSVGVLGTDTQYF TGTGCCAGCAGCGTGGGGGTATTGGGCACAGATACGCAGTATTTT
TRBJ2-1 . . TRBV6-1 CASSVRLVKGNEQFF TGTGCCAGCAGTGTCCGACTAGTTAAGGGAAATGAGCAGTTCTTC
TRBJ1-5 . . TRBV27 CASRDRQSSNQPQHF TGTGCCAGCAGAGATAGACAAAGTAGCAATCAGCCCCAGCATTTT
TRBJ1-5 . . TRBV28 CASSLGALGNQPQHF TGTGCCAGCAGTTTAGGGGCATTGGGCAATCAGCCCCAGCATTTT
TRBJ1-3 TRBD1 . TRBV28 CASSSTGRGNTIYF TGTGCCAGCAGTTCGACAGGGCGGGGAAACACCATATATTTT
TRBJ1-2 TRBD1 . TRBV4-2 CASSHVTGEMLYGYTF TGTGCCAGCAGCCATGTTACAGGGGAGATGCTCTATGGCTACACCTTC
TRBJ2-4 . . TRBV7-2 CASSLSGQNIQYF TGTGCCAGCAGCTTATCTGGACAAAACATTCAGTACTTC
TRBJ2-7 TRBD2 . TRBV4-1 CASSQEASGRLKYF TGCGCCAGCAGCCAAGAGGCTAGCGGGAGGTTGAAGTACTTC
TRBJ1-1 TRBD1 . TRBV6-5 CASSYSRQGRTEAFF TGTGCCAGCAGTTACTCGCGACAGGGAAGGACTGAAGCTTTCTTT
TRBJ2-7 . once TRBV28 CASSGTGHSYEQYF TGTGCCAGCAGTGGAACAGGACATAGCTACGAGCAGTACTTC
TRBJ1-1 TRBD1 . TRBV19 CASNYRGLGTEAFF TGTGCCAGTAATTACAGGGGGCTAGGCACTGAAGCTTTCTTT
TRBJ2-7 TRBD2 . TRBV18 CASSPGGYEQYF TGTGCCAGCTCACCGGGAGGGTACGAGCAGTACTTC
TRBJ2-2 . . TRBV29-1 CSVGSLNTGELFF TGCAGCGTTGGTTCTCTGAACACCGGGGAGCTGTTTTTT
TRBJ2-1 . . TRBV5-1 CASSLSQIQFF TGCGCCAGCAGCTTATCCCAGATCCAGTTCTTC
TRBJ2-3 TRBD1 once TRBV15 CATSRPRTGFTDTQYF TGTGCCACCAGCAGGCCCAGGACAGGATTCACAGATACGCAGTATTTT
TRBJ2-1 TRBD2 . TRBV6-1 CASSDGTSVYNEQFF TGTGCCAGCAGTGATGGGACTAGCGTTTACAATGAGCAGTTCTTC
TRBJ1-4 TRBD1 . TRBV6-1 CASRRPGGDGEKLFF TGTGCCAGCAGGAGACCAGGGGGCGATGGAGAAAAACTGTTTTTT
TRBJ2-7 . . TRBV7-2 CASSPRVGPYEQYF TGTGCCAGCAGCCCCCGAGTGGGCCCCTACGAGCAGTACTTC
TRBJ2-3 . . TRBV5-1 CASSIGSARDTQYF TGCGCCAGCAGCATCGGGTCCGCCCGTGATACGCAGTATTTT
TRBJ2-1 . . TRBV7-3 CASSLIPGNEQFF TGTGCCAGCAGCTTAATACCTGGGAATGAGCAGTTCTTC
TRBJ1-2 TRBD1 . TRBV11-2 CASSPLDRNNYGYTF TGTGCCAGCAGCCCCTTGGACAGGAATAACTATGGCTACACCTTC
TRBJ2-5 . . TRBV7-2 CASSLGQVSGSTQYF TGTGCCAGCAGCTTAGGACAGGTATCCGGGTCGACCCAGTACTTC
TRBJ2-1 TRBD2 . TRBV5-1 CASSYLLAGGSNEQFF TGCGCCAGCAGCTACTTACTAGCGGGAGGGAGCAATGAGCAGTTCTTC
TRBJ2-2 TRBD1 . TRBV5-4 CASSTDRGLTGELFF TGTGCCAGCAGCACCGACAGGGGGCTAACCGGGGAGCTGTTTTTT
TRBJ2-7 TRBD2 . TRBV19 CASSDRGSGRNSYEQYF TGTGCCAGTAGCGACAGAGGTAGCGGGAGGAACTCCTACGAGCAGTACTTC
TRBJ2-7 . . TRBV11-2 CASRLPGSTPYEQYF TGTGCCAGCAGACTACCAGGGAGTACTCCCTACGAGCAGTACTTC
TRBJ2-3 . . TRBV9 CASSPLDQWDTQYF TGTGCCAGCAGCCCCCTGGACCAGTGGGATACGCAGTATTTT
TRBJ1-2 TRBD1 . TRBV27 CASRPTGPYGYTF TGTGCCAGCAGACCGACAGGGCCCTATGGCTACACCTTC